A selection of T cell receptor beta chains follows, all from one sample in a study of T cell changes during pregnancy in multiple sclerosis. Only in-frame clones appear in the TCRdb table, and some are missing; sequencing was by immunoSEQ multiplex PCR. This table has around 60,000 clones, around 93% appearing once. The specimen comprised peripheral blood, sampled after pregnancy. All receptors derive from a female donor with multiple sclerosis, enrolled in a pregnancy study. CDR3s leave out the opening cysteine and the closing phenylalanine or tryptophan.

>TRBV19
ASDGGVGNTEAF
>TRBV4-2
ASSQGVADNEQF
>TRBV5-4
ASSSGQFGDYT
>TRBV28
ASRGGEESNQPQH
>TRBV4-1
ASSPLAGGLTGELF
>TRBV29-1
SGISGEGTGELF
>TRBV7-2
ASSSRTEARNGYT
>TRBV4-3
ASSQDRSAGDAKNIQY
>TRBV18
ASSRTDRARGYT
>TRBV7-2
ASSQGLGSQETQY
>TRBV4-2
ASSRAGVEETQY
>TRBV30
AWSVTLAGDAKNIQY
>TRBV9
ASSVGRGPGNTIY